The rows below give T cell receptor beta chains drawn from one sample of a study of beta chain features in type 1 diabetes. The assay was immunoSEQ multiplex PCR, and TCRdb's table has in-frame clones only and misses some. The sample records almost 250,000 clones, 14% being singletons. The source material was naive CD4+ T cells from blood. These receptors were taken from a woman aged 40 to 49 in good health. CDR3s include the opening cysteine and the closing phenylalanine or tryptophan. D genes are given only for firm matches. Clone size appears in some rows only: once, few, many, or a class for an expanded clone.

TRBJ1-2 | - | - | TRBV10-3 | TGTGCCATCAGTGAGTCAAGGGGCAATGGCTACACCTTC | CAISESRGNGYTF
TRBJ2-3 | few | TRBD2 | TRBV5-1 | TGCGCCAGCAGCCAAAGCGGGGGCGGCGATACGCAGTATTTT | CASSQSGGGDTQYF
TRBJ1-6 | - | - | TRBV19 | TGTGCCAGCAAAACTTCGGAGACTTCACCCCTCCACTTT | CASKTSETSPLHF
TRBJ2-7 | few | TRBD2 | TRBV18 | TGTGCCAGCCTTCTCCGGGAGGGTGGGGAGCAGTACTTC | CASLLREGGEQYF
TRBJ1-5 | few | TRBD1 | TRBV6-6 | TGTGCCAGCAGCCCAGGGACAGGGCATCAGCCCCAGCATTTT | CASSPGTGHQPQHF
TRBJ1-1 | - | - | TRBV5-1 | TGCGCCAGCAGCTTGTACGCTGGGGCACGCACTGAAGCTTTCTTT | CASSLYAGARTEAFF
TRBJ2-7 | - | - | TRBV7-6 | TGTGCCAGCAGCTTAGGGTCGTCAGCAGGCGACGAGCAGTACTTC | CASSLGSSAGDEQYF
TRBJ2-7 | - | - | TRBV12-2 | TGTGCAAGTCGCTTACAGGGATGCTTGGACGAGCAGTACTTC | CASRLQGCLDEQYF
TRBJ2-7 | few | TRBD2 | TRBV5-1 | TGCGCCAGCAGGCCCCGGGGGGGCCCCTACGAGCAGTACTTC | CASRPRGGPYEQYF
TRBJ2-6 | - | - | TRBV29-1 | TGCAGCGTACAGGGCTCTGGGGCCAACGTCCTGACTTTC | CSVQGSGANVLTF
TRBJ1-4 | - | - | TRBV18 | TGTGCCAGCTCACTACGACAGAGCACAACTAATGAAAAACTGTTTTTT | CASSLRQSTTNEKLFF
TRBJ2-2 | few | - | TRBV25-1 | TGTGCCAGCGCCCGGGGGTCCAACACCGGGGAGCTGTTTTTT | CASARGSNTGELFF
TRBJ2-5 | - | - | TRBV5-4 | TGTGCCAGCAGCCCCGGACAGCGCCTACAGTCCCAAGAGACCCAGTACTTC | CASSPGQRLQSQETQYF
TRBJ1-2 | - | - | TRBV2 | TGTGCCAGCAGCGAAATTCCCCAGGGCCAGGGGGGCTACACCTTC | CASSEIPQGQGGYTF
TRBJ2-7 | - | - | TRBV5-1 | TGCGCCAGCAGCACTAAGACAGCTCCCTACGAGCAGTACTTC | CASSTKTAPYEQYF
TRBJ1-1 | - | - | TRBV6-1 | TGTGCCAGCAGGGAACGACACCCTACTGAAGCTTTCTTT | CASRERHPTEAFF
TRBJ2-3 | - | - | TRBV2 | TGTGCCAGCGAAGGACTGGTTTATACGCAGTATTTT | CASEGLVYTQYF
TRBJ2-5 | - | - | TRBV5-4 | TGTGCCAGCAGCACATTCCAAGAGACCCAGTACTTC | CASSTFQETQYF
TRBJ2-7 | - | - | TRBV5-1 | TGCGCCAGCAGCTCGGCGGGGGCCCGGAACGAGCAGTACTTC | CASSSAGARNEQYF
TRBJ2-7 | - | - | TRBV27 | TGTGCCAGCAGGGACTGGAGCTCCTACGAGCAGTACTTC | CASRDWSSYEQYF
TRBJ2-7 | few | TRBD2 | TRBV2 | TGTGCCAGCAGTGAAGGGGGACTAGCGGGGACCCTCGAGCAGTACTTC | CASSEGGLAGTLEQYF
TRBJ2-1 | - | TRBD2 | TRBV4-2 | TGTGCCAGCAGCCCGGGACTAGTTGGGGGCTATGAGCAGTTCTTC | CASSPGLVGGYEQFF
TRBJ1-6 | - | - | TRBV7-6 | TGTGCCAGCAGCTTAACATCCCTCAATTCACCCCTCCACTTT | CASSLTSLNSPLHF
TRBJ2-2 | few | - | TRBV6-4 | TGTGCCAGCAGTCCAGTCGGGTACGCGAACACCGGGGAGCTGTTTTTT | CASSPVGYANTGELFF
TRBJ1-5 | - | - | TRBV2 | TGTGCCAGCAGTGGGGCCAGCCCCAATCAGCCCCAGCATTTT | CASSGASPNQPQHF
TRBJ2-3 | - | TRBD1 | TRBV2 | TGTGCCAGCCGTCGACAGGGGAGCACAGATACGCAGTATTTT | CASRRQGSTDTQYF
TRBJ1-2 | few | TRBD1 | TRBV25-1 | TGTGCCAGCAGCACCGGGACAGGGAAGTACACCTTC | CASSTGTGKYTF
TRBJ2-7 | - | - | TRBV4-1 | TGCGCCAGCAGCCAAGAGAGCCAGGGTGTGAGGACTACCCCCTACGAGCAGTACTTC | CASSQESQGVRTTPYEQYF
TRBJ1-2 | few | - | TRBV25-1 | TGTGCCAGCAGTTCGGGGGGCTTTGTCTATGGCTACACCTTC | CASSSGGFVYGYTF
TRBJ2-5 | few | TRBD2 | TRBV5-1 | TGCGCCAGCAGCATCCTAGCGGGGGGCCCACAAGAGACCCAGTACTTC | CASSILAGGPQETQYF
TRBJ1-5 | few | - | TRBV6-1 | TGTGCCAGCAGAGGGGTAGATAGCAATCAGCCCCAGCATTTT | CASRGVDSNQPQHF
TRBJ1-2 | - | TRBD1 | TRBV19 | TGTGCCAGTAGTCCAGACAGGGCCGGCGGCTACACCTTC | CASSPDRAGGYTF
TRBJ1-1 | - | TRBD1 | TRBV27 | TGTGCCAGCAGTTCCGGACAGGGGGACACTGAAGCTTTCTTT | CASSSGQGDTEAFF
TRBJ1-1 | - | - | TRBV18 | TGTGCCAGCAAATGGGGGGGAGCAATGAACACTGAAGCTTTCTTT | CASKWGGAMNTEAFF
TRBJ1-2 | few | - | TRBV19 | TGTGCCAGTACAGGCACTGCTTATGGCTACACCTTC | CASTGTAYGYTF
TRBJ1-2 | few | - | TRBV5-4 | TGTGCCAGCAGCTTGAGGGGGGGAGCTAACTATGGCTACACCTTC | CASSLRGGANYGYTF
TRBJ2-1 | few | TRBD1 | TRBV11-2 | TGTGCCAGCAGCTTAGATTGGGGGACAGAAGCCTACAATGAGCAGTTCTTC | CASSLDWGTEAYNEQFF